This T cell receptor beta chain is from a study of early T cells in non-severe SARS-CoV-2 infection. Study findings and constraints: The matching step, a VDJdb search, favored anti-spike CD8 responses and missed private and CD4 specificities.

The CDR3 spans 15 residues. Trimming left V 5 bases short and J 3 bases short, with 14 bases between. Germline values: CDR1 SEHNR, CDR2 FQNEAQ (reference sequence). On this clonotype itself: Antigen specificity is unknown.

Unique molecular identifier tags were affixed to discrete cDNA molecules. One entry per CDR3 protein, called by TCRdb with MiXCR from the 5' RACE reads. Here the sample spans more than 50,000 distinct CDR3 sequences, about 12% being singletons. The source is an adult who was a healthcare worker with PCR-confirmed SARS-CoV-2 infection or an uninfected control (not recorded which). The chain couples TRBV7-9 to TRBJ2-1; the D gene is possibly TRBD1 (7 bases). Sequencing was performed on whole blood, taken at baseline. For the CDR3, the DNA is TGTGCCAGCAGCCGCGGGACAGTGAGCTACAATGAGCAGTTCTTC. It translates to CASSRGTVSYNEQFF.